Listed below are T cell receptor beta chains from one sample, sequenced in a study of T cell responses to AZD1222 COVID-19 vaccine. The data were produced by immunoSEQ multiplex PCR, yet TCRdb's version contains in-frame clones alone and is incomplete. The profile covers 90,000 to 100,000 clones, with about 89% appearing a single time and 6% to 8% taken by the ten largest. The sample in question was peripheral blood, obtained on day 0 of AZD1222 vaccination. Receptors originate from an adult in good health. Both conserved end residues are part of each CDR3. Fields, in order: clone size, V gene, J gene, D gene, CDR3 DNA, CDR3 protein. The D gene is left open where the match is weak. A row's size may be missing; if present it is once, few, many or a size class.

abundance: .
v_gene: TRBV28
j_gene: TRBJ1-4
d_gene: .
CDR3nt: TGTGCCAGCAGTCCCCCAGGCGGGGACCGGGAAAAACTGTTTTTT
CDR3aa: CASSPPGGDREKLFF

abundance: .
v_gene: TRBV7-2
j_gene: TRBJ2-1
d_gene: .
CDR3nt: TGTGCCAGCAGACCCCCGGAGCTAGGTACCTATGAGCAGTTCTTC
CDR3aa: CASRPPELGTYEQFF

abundance: .
v_gene: TRBV5-1
j_gene: TRBJ2-1
d_gene: TRBD1
CDR3nt: TGCGCCAGCAGCTTGGGGGACAGGGGGCGCCACGGTGAGCAGTTCTTC
CDR3aa: CASSLGDRGRHGEQFF

abundance: once
v_gene: TRBV28
j_gene: TRBJ1-4
d_gene: TRBD1
CDR3nt: TGTGCCAGCAGTCTGGGACAGGGCCGTGAAAAACTGTTTTTT
CDR3aa: CASSLGQGREKLFF

abundance: .
v_gene: TRBV23-1
j_gene: TRBJ2-5
d_gene: .
CDR3nt: TGCGCCAGCAGGACCCCCCTGTGTCTGGAACGGCAAGAGACCCAGTACTTC
CDR3aa: CASRTPLCLERQETQYF

abundance: .
v_gene: TRBV19
j_gene: TRBJ1-5
d_gene: .
CDR3nt: TGTGCCAGTAGTTCACAGATTGGTCAGCCCCAGCATTTT
CDR3aa: CASSSQIGQPQHF

abundance: .
v_gene: TRBV6-2/TRBV6-3
j_gene: TRBJ1-5
d_gene: .
CDR3nt: TGTGCCAGCAGTAAAGACAGCCAAGGTCATCAGCCCCAGCATTTT
CDR3aa: CASSKDSQGHQPQHF

abundance: .
v_gene: TRBV14
j_gene: TRBJ1-1
d_gene: .
CDR3nt: TGTGCCAGCAGCCAAGGGGCCCGGGCCGGGAACACTGAAGCTTTCTTT
CDR3aa: CASSQGARAGNTEAFF

abundance: once
v_gene: TRBV19
j_gene: TRBJ2-4
d_gene: .
CDR3nt: TGTGCCACCCGAGACTGGACCAAAAACATTCAGTACTTC
CDR3aa: CATRDWTKNIQYF

abundance: .
v_gene: TRBV9
j_gene: TRBJ1-1
d_gene: TRBD1
CDR3nt: TGTGCCAGCAGCGGTCTCGGGACAGCACAAATGAACACTGAAGCTTTCTTT
CDR3aa: CASSGLGTAQMNTEAFF

abundance: .
v_gene: TRBV7-2
j_gene: TRBJ1-3
d_gene: .
CDR3nt: TGTGCCAGCAGCTTACTGGGGGCCGGAAACACCATATATTTT
CDR3aa: CASSLLGAGNTIYF

abundance: .
v_gene: TRBV7-9
j_gene: TRBJ1-4
d_gene: TRBD1
CDR3nt: TGTGCCAGCAGCCCGGGGCAGGGGGCGGTTGAAAAACTGTTTTTT
CDR3aa: CASSPGQGAVEKLFF

abundance: .
v_gene: TRBV6-1
j_gene: TRBJ2-1
d_gene: TRBD2
CDR3nt: TGTGCCAGCAGTGAAGCGCTTCGGGACTACTACAATGAGCAGTTCTTC
CDR3aa: CASSEALRDYYNEQFF

abundance: .
v_gene: TRBV5-1
j_gene: TRBJ2-1
d_gene: TRBD2
CDR3nt: TGCGCCAGCAGCTTGCCCAAGGGCGGGACTAGCGGGGGGGCCAGTTTAAATGAGCAGTTCTTC
CDR3aa: CASSLPKGGTSGGASLNEQFF

abundance: .
v_gene: TRBV18
j_gene: TRBJ2-1
d_gene: TRBD1
CDR3nt: TGTGCCAGCTACAAGGGGACAGGGGACAATGAGCAGTTCTTC
CDR3aa: CASYKGTGDNEQFF

abundance: .
v_gene: TRBV30
j_gene: TRBJ1-1
d_gene: TRBD1
CDR3nt: TGTGCCTGGATAACAGGGGCTAACACTGAAGCTTTCTTT
CDR3aa: CAWITGANTEAFF

abundance: .
v_gene: TRBV5-1
j_gene: TRBJ2-5
d_gene: .
CDR3nt: TGCGCCAGCAGCTTGGGTAGGGAGGAGACCCAGTACTTC
CDR3aa: CASSLGREETQYF

abundance: .
v_gene: TRBV28
j_gene: TRBJ1-6
d_gene: TRBD1
CDR3nt: TGTGCCAGCGTACAGGGGAGCTCCTATAATTCACCCCTCCACTTT
CDR3aa: CASVQGSSYNSPLHF

abundance: once
v_gene: TRBV12-3/TRBV12-4
j_gene: TRBJ1-5
d_gene: .
CDR3nt: TGTGCCAGCAGTTTGTTAGGGGACCAGCCCCAGCATTTT
CDR3aa: CASSLLGDQPQHF

abundance: .
v_gene: TRBV14
j_gene: TRBJ2-2
d_gene: .
CDR3nt: TGTGCCAGCAGCCAAGGTAGCCGCAGGGAGCTGTTTTTT
CDR3aa: CASSQGSRRELFF

abundance: once
v_gene: TRBV4-2
j_gene: TRBJ2-1
d_gene: .
CDR3nt: TGTGCCAGCAGCCATGCTCGTGAGCAGTTCTTC
CDR3aa: CASSHAREQFF

abundance: few
v_gene: TRBV4-1
j_gene: TRBJ2-7
d_gene: .
CDR3nt: TGCGCCAGCAGCCCCCCAAGCGGCTACGAGCAGTACTTC
CDR3aa: CASSPPSGYEQYF

abundance: .
v_gene: TRBV24-1
j_gene: TRBJ2-1
d_gene: TRBD2
CDR3nt: TGTGCCAGTGCCGGGGGGCTAGCGGGATCCTACAATGAGCAGTTCTTC
CDR3aa: CASAGGLAGSYNEQFF

abundance: .
v_gene: TRBV10-3
j_gene: TRBJ1-2
d_gene: TRBD1
CDR3nt: TGTGCCATCAGTGAGACGACAGGGATCTATGGCTACACCTTC
CDR3aa: CAISETTGIYGYTF

abundance: once
v_gene: TRBV12-3/TRBV12-4
j_gene: TRBJ1-2
d_gene: .
CDR3nt: TGTGCCAGCAGTACCGGACAAACCTATGGCTACACCTTC
CDR3aa: CASSTGQTYGYTF

abundance: .
v_gene: TRBV7-8
j_gene: TRBJ1-6
d_gene: .
CDR3nt: TGTGCCAGCAGCTTGTCAGGGAACTCCTATAATTCACCCCTCCACTTT
CDR3aa: CASSLSGNSYNSPLHF

abundance: .
v_gene: TRBV4-3
j_gene: TRBJ2-1
d_gene: TRBD1
CDR3nt: TGCGCCAGCGCGGACAGGGTTGGGGGTGAGCAGTTCTTC
CDR3aa: CASADRVGGEQFF

abundance: .
v_gene: TRBV28
j_gene: TRBJ2-7
d_gene: .
CDR3nt: TGTGCCAGCAGTTCCGAACAGGGATCCAACGAGCAGTACTTC
CDR3aa: CASSSEQGSNEQYF

abundance: .
v_gene: TRBV7-9
j_gene: TRBJ2-6
d_gene: .
CDR3nt: TGTGCCAGCAGCTCACTTGGAGGGGACTCTGGGGCCAACGTCCTGACTTTC
CDR3aa: CASSSLGGDSGANVLTF

abundance: .
v_gene: TRBV5-4
j_gene: TRBJ1-6
d_gene: TRBD1
CDR3nt: TGTGCCAGCAGCTTTGACAGGGTTAATTCACCCCTCCACTTT
CDR3aa: CASSFDRVNSPLHF

abundance: once
v_gene: TRBV7-2
j_gene: TRBJ1-1
d_gene: TRBD1
CDR3nt: TGTGCCAGCAGCCCTACCGGGACAGGGGGCACTGAAGCTTTCTTT
CDR3aa: CASSPTGTGGTEAFF

abundance: .
v_gene: TRBV29-1
j_gene: TRBJ2-2
d_gene: TRBD2
CDR3nt: TGCAGCGTTGCCGGAACTAGCGGGTCCACCGGGGAGCTGTTTTTT
CDR3aa: CSVAGTSGSTGELFF

abundance: few
v_gene: TRBV14
j_gene: TRBJ2-2
d_gene: .
CDR3nt: TGTGCCAGCAGCCAGGACCTGGGACAAACCGGGGAGCTGTTTTTT
CDR3aa: CASSQDLGQTGELFF

abundance: .
v_gene: TRBV9
j_gene: TRBJ2-2
d_gene: TRBD2
CDR3nt: TGTGCCAGCAGCGTAGCCGCGCCGGGACTAGTAAGAACCGGGGAGCTGTTTTTT
CDR3aa: CASSVAAPGLVRTGELFF